Listed below are T cell receptor beta chains from one sample, sequenced in a study of blood T cell repertoires in COVID-19. Using immunoSEQ multiplex PCR, the repertoire was profiled, and TCRdb retains in-frame clones only, with some absent. The table shows tens of thousands of clones, with over 75% occurring only once. The sequencing sample was made of peripheral blood. These receptors came from a woman in her sixties with COVID-19, enrolled during active disease. CDR3s include the opening cysteine and the closing phenylalanine or tryptophan. Each record gives: J gene, D gene, V gene, clone size, CDR3 DNA, CDR3 protein. The D gene is left open where the match is weak. The size field is filled for only some rows; it gives once, few, many or a size class.

j_call: TRBJ1-1
d_call: .
v_call: TRBV3-1/TRBV3-2
clone_size: .
cdr3_nt: TGTGCCAGCAGCCAAGGCGGTGAAGCTTTCTTT
cdr3_aa: CASSQGGEAFF

j_call: TRBJ1-2
d_call: TRBD1
v_call: TRBV4-1
clone_size: .
cdr3_nt: TGCGCCAGCAGCCAAGATCAGGGGGGTGGGGTGTATGGCTACACCTTC
cdr3_aa: CASSQDQGGGVYGYTF

j_call: TRBJ1-2
d_call: .
v_call: TRBV9
clone_size: .
cdr3_nt: TGTGCCAGCAGCCCAGGCTACACCTTC
cdr3_aa: CASSPGYTF

j_call: TRBJ1-4
d_call: TRBD1
v_call: TRBV28
clone_size: .
cdr3_nt: TGTGCCAGCAGTTTAACAGGGGCAACTAATGAAAAACTGTTTTTT
cdr3_aa: CASSLTGATNEKLFF

j_call: TRBJ2-5
d_call: .
v_call: TRBV5-1
clone_size: .
cdr3_nt: TGCGCCAGCAGCTTGGGGGTAGGGGATGAAGAGACCCAGTACTTC
cdr3_aa: CASSLGVGDEETQYF

j_call: TRBJ1-2
d_call: TRBD1
v_call: TRBV19
clone_size: .
cdr3_nt: TGTGCCAGTACTCACAGGGGGCAAACGGTTGGCTACACCTTC
cdr3_aa: CASTHRGQTVGYTF

j_call: TRBJ1-2
d_call: TRBD1
v_call: TRBV5-1
clone_size: .
cdr3_nt: TGCGCCAGCAGGTTCCCCGGACAGGCGACGTCGGACTATGGCTACACCTTC
cdr3_aa: CASRFPGQATSDYGYTF

j_call: TRBJ2-7
d_call: .
v_call: TRBV7-2
clone_size: .
cdr3_nt: TGTGCCAGCACCTTGGGCGGGGCCTACGAGCAGTACTTC
cdr3_aa: CASTLGGAYEQYF

j_call: TRBJ1-1
d_call: .
v_call: TRBV6-5
clone_size: once
cdr3_nt: TGTGCCAGCTTGGGCGGGGGGCTGAACACTGAAGCTTTCTTT
cdr3_aa: CASLGGGLNTEAFF

j_call: TRBJ1-5
d_call: .
v_call: TRBV29-1
clone_size: .
cdr3_nt: TGCAGCGTTGGGCAGGGGTCTCAGCCCCAGCATTTT
cdr3_aa: CSVGQGSQPQHF

j_call: TRBJ1-3
d_call: .
v_call: TRBV11-3
clone_size: .
cdr3_nt: TGTGCCAGCAGCTTTACAGGAAACACCATATATTTT
cdr3_aa: CASSFTGNTIYF

j_call: TRBJ1-4
d_call: TRBD1
v_call: TRBV18
clone_size: .
cdr3_nt: TGTGCCAGCTCCGGGGACAGTTATAATGAAAAACTGTTTTTT
cdr3_aa: CASSGDSYNEKLFF

j_call: TRBJ1-2
d_call: .
v_call: TRBV18
clone_size: .
cdr3_nt: TGTGCCAGCGATTCGGGTCCTAACTATGGCTACACCTTC
cdr3_aa: CASDSGPNYGYTF

j_call: TRBJ1-2
d_call: TRBD1
v_call: TRBV6-2/TRBV6-3
clone_size: once
cdr3_nt: TGTGCCAGCAGTTACCACGGGACAGCCAGATATGGCTACACCTTC
cdr3_aa: CASSYHGTARYGYTF

j_call: TRBJ2-7
d_call: .
v_call: TRBV7-9
clone_size: once
cdr3_nt: TGTGCCCGATGGCACGCCTCCTACGAGCAGTACTTC
cdr3_aa: CARWHASYEQYF

j_call: TRBJ1-5
d_call: TRBD1
v_call: TRBV6-5
clone_size: .
cdr3_nt: TGTGCCAGCAGGTACTCGGGACAGGGAAATCAGCCCCAGCATTTT
cdr3_aa: CASRYSGQGNQPQHF

j_call: TRBJ1-1
d_call: TRBD1
v_call: TRBV28
clone_size: .
cdr3_nt: TGTGCCAGCAGTTTAAACCCCACAGGGGTGGACACTGAAGCTTTCTTT
cdr3_aa: CASSLNPTGVDTEAFF

j_call: TRBJ2-2
d_call: TRBD2
v_call: TRBV19
clone_size: few
cdr3_nt: TGTGCCAGTAGTCCCCGGACTAGCGGGATAACCGGGGAGCTGTTTTTT
cdr3_aa: CASSPRTSGITGELFF

j_call: TRBJ1-3
d_call: TRBD1
v_call: TRBV14
clone_size: .
cdr3_nt: TGTGCCAGCCCGACAGGGAAAAAAACCTCTGGAAACACCATATATTTT
cdr3_aa: CASPTGKKTSGNTIYF

j_call: TRBJ2-2
d_call: TRBD2
v_call: TRBV4-2
clone_size: once
cdr3_nt: TGTGCCAGCAGCCAAGATTTGGGACTACCCACCGGGGAGCTGTTTTTT
cdr3_aa: CASSQDLGLPTGELFF

j_call: TRBJ2-3
d_call: .
v_call: TRBV14
clone_size: .
cdr3_nt: TGTGCCAGCAGCCAAGGGAGAAATACGCAGTATTTT
cdr3_aa: CASSQGRNTQYF

j_call: TRBJ1-1
d_call: TRBD1
v_call: TRBV19
clone_size: once
cdr3_nt: TGTGCCAGTAGCCGGACAGGTGAAGCTTTCTTT
cdr3_aa: CASSRTGEAFF

j_call: TRBJ2-6
d_call: TRBD1
v_call: TRBV6-2/TRBV6-3
clone_size: few
cdr3_nt: TGTGCCAGCAGTTACTTTGGGACAGGCGTGTTGAGTGGGGCCAACGTCCTGACTTTC
cdr3_aa: CASSYFGTGVLSGANVLTF

j_call: TRBJ1-2
d_call: .
v_call: TRBV7-3
clone_size: .
cdr3_nt: TGTGCCAGCAGCTTAACGAACAGTTTCTATGGCTACACCTTC
cdr3_aa: CASSLTNSFYGYTF

j_call: TRBJ2-7
d_call: TRBD2
v_call: TRBV19
clone_size: .
cdr3_nt: TGTGCCAGTAGTATCGGGGGACTAGTCACCTACGAGCAGTACTTC
cdr3_aa: CASSIGGLVTYEQYF

j_call: TRBJ1-2
d_call: TRBD1
v_call: TRBV28
clone_size: .
cdr3_nt: TGTGCCAGCAGCACCGGGACAGGGGGGCGAAACACCTTC
cdr3_aa: CASSTGTGGRNTF

j_call: TRBJ2-7
d_call: .
v_call: TRBV19
clone_size: .
cdr3_nt: TGTGCCAGTAGTATAGTGGGCAGGACCTACGAGCAGTACTTC
cdr3_aa: CASSIVGRTYEQYF